This T cell receptor (beta chain) is from a study of shared clonotypes between healthy human individuals. The naive CD8 fraction comprised CD45RO-negative cells positively selected for CCR7 and excluded terminally differentiated effector memory CD45RA+ cells. Healthy HIV-negative adults without recent acute infections or vaccinations served as donors. About this clone itself: Its antigen is not identified.

The V and J ends lost 4 bases and 4 bases respectively, with 7 bases between them. This CDR3 is built from 13 residues. Germline V gene sequence: CDR1 MNHEY, CDR2 SVGAGI. General study results and limits: Across subsets, estimated richness was generally greater for naive than for memory populations.

TCRdb's copy holds only in-frame clones and misses some; the assay was immunoSEQ multiplex PCR. In the table there are 1.5 million to 2.5 million clones, about 95% of which are singletons. This chain joins TRBV6-5 and TRBJ2-2; D unresolved. The clonotype comes from a young man in good health. The sequenced material came from naive CD8+ T cells sorted from blood. The CDR3 DNA reads as TGTGCCAGCAGTTTTAGCCTCACCGGGGAGCTGTTTTTT. Protein product: CASSFSLTGELFF.